This T cell receptor beta chain was recovered during a study of T cell changes during pregnancy in multiple sclerosis (dated by TCRdb to 2018 to 2020). Turning to the overall study: In women with multiple sclerosis, the researchers looked at how the T cell repertoire shifted as pregnancy progressed.

After removal of 5 bases from V and 0 bases from J, the junction retains 9 bases not matched to a gene. There are 16 amino acids in the CDR3, from cysteine to phenylalanine inclusive. The kept DNA is CDR3 alone, 48 bases in frame from the first base. CDR1 is given as LNHDA and CDR2 as SQIVND, both from the germline V gene (reference sequence). Library creation used the immunoSEQ multiplex PCR assay. TCRdb obtained this table from immuneACCESS and retained in-frame rearrangements with V and J assigned. These tables miss some clones; where compared with another copy, unresolved V genes account for less than half of the shortfall, and the remainder is unexplained. Counted in this sample were fewer than 45,000 clones; about 92% of them appeared once. In total, the top ten clones hold 9% to 10% of the sample. Remarks on this clone: Its antigen is still unknown. Within one base of it there is no much larger clone, and no base qualities were kept.

The source is a female donor with multiple sclerosis, enrolled in a pregnancy study. This specimen consisted of CD8+ T cells from peripheral blood mononuclear cells, obtained in the first trimester of pregnancy. The chain was built from TRBV19 and TRBJ1-2, and 7 bases in between align with TRBD1. The CDR3 corresponds to CASSSPQGSSNYGYTF. The DNA reads as follows: TGTGCCAGTAGTTCACCACAGGGGTCGTCTAACTATGGCTACACCTTC.